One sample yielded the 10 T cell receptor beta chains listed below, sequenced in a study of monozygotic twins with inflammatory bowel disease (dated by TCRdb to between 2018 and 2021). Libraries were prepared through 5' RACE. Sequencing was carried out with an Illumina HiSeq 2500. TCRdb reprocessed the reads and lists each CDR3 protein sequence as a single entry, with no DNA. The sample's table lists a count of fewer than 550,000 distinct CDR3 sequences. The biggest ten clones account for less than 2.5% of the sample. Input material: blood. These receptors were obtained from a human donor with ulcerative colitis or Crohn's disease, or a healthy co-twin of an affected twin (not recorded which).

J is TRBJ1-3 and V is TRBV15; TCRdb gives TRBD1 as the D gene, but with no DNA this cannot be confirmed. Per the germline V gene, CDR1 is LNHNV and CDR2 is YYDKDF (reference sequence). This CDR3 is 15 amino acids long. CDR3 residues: CATSRNQGAGNTIYF.

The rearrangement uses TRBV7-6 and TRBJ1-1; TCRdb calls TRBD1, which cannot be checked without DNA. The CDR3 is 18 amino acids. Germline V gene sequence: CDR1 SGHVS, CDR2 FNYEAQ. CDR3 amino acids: CASSLVGLAGQLNTEAFF. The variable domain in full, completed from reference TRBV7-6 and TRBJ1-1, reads GAGVSQSPRYKVTKRGQDVALRCDPISGHVSLYWYRQALGQGPEFLTYFNYEAQQDKSGLPNDRFSAERPEGSISTLTIQRTEQRDSAMYRCASSLVGLAGQLNTEAFFGQGTRLTVV.

This CDR3 is CSAGDGTYQPQHF. This chain connects TRBV20-1 to TRBJ1-5; TCRdb's D call of TRBD1 is untestable without DNA. Germline loops: CDR1 DFQATT, CDR2 SNEGSKA (reference sequence). The CDR3 extends over 13 amino acids.

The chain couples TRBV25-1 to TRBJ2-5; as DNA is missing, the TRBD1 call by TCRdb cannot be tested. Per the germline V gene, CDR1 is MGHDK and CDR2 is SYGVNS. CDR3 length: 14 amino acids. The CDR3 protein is CASSDSGIQETQYF. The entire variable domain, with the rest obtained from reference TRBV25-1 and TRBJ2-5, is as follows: EADIYQTPRYLVIGTGKKITLECSQTMGHDKMYWYQQDPGMELHLIHYSYGVNSTEKGDLSSESTVSRIRTEHFPLTLESARPSHTSQYLCASSDSGIQETQYFGPGTRLLVL.

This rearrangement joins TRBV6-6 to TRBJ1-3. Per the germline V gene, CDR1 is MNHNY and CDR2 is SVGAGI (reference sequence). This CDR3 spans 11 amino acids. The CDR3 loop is CASSAIDTIYF.

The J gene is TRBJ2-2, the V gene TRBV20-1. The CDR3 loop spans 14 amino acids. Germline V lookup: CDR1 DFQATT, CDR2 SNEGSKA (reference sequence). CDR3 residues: CSATRASSTGELFF.

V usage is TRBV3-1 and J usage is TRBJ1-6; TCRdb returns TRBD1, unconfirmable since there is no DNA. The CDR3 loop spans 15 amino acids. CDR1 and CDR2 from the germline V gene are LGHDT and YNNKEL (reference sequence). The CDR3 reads CASSQGGTGNSPLHF.

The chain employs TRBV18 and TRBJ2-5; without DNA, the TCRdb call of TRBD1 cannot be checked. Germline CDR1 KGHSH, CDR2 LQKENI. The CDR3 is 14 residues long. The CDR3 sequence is CASSPTGKGETQYF.

The CDR3 sequence is CASSQVSFRVGETQYF. The chain employs TRBV4-2 and TRBJ2-5; with no DNA, the TCRdb D assignment of TRBD1 cannot be verified. Germline lookup yields CDR1 LGHNA and CDR2 YNFKEQ. The CDR3 consists of 16 residues.

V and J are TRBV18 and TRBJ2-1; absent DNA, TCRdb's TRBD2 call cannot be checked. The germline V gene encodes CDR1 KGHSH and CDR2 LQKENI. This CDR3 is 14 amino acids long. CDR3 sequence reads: CASSATSEINEPFF.